This TCR beta chain appears in the sequencing data of a study of T cell responses to AZD1222 COVID-19 vaccine. Unmatched junction bases numbered 7, after V lost 3 bases and J lost 2 bases. The CDR3 is made up of 16 amino acids. Germline CDR1 reads SNHLY; CDR2 reads FYNNEI. Sequencing used immunoSEQ multiplex PCR; TCRdb keeps in-frame clones, though not all of them. This table holds 99,000 or so clones, about 89% found once. Material: peripheral blood, obtained on day 0 of AZD1222 vaccination. The chain couples TRBV2 to TRBJ2-3, with TRBD2 identical over 8 bases. This receptor was identified in an adult in good health. CDR3 residues: CASSELGLAITDTQYF. The CDR3, as DNA: TGTGCCAGCAGTGAGTTAGGACTAGCTATCACAGATACGCAGTATTTT.